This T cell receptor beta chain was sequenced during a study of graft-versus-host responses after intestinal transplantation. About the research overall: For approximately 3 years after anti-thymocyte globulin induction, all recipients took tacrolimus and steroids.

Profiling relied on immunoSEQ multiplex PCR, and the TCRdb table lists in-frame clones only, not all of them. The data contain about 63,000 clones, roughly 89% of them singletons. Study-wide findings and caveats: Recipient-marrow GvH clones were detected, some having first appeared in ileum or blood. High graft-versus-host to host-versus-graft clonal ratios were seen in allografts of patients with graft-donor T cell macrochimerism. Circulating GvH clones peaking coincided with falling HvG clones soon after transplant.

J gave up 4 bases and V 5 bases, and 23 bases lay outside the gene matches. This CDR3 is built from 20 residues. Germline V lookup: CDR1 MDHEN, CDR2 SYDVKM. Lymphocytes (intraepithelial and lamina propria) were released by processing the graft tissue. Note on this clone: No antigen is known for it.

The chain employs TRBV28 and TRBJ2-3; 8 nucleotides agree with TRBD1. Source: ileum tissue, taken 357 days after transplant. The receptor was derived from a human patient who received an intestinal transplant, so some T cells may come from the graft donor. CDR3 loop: CASSVTGGASITDLPDTQYF. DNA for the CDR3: TGTGCCAGCAGTGTAACAGGGGGTGCCTCGATAACGGACTTGCCAGATACGCAGTATTTT.